The T cell receptor (beta chain) under discussion was sequenced for a study of T cell responses to AZD1222 COVID-19 vaccine. Generated by immunoSEQ multiplex PCR, the TCRdb table keeps only in-frame clones and is missing some. The sample yields about 140,000 clones, around 90% seen once. The CDR3 is 17 amino acids. The germline V gene encodes CDR1 LGHDT and CDR2 YNNKEL (reference sequence). The V segment lost 1 base and the J segment 6 bases; nucleotides outside the gene matches: 3. The source of this sequence is an adult in good health. The rearrangement links TRBV3-1 (or the pseudogene TRBV3-2) to TRBJ2-2; 15 bases map to TRBD2. Sequencing was performed on peripheral blood, taken on day 0 of AZD1222 vaccination. The CDR3 loop is CASSQGGLAGGPGELFF. The CDR3 nucleotides read TGTGCCAGCAGCCAAGGGGGACTAGCGGGGGGCCCCGGGGAGCTGTTTTTT.